Listed below are T cell receptor beta chains from one sample, sequenced in a study of T cell repertoires in cytomegalovirus infection. Their antigens are not known. TCRdb itself ran the reads through MiXCR, one entry per CDR3 protein. The profile shows some 920,000 distinct CDR3 sequences, roughly 30% of them singletons. This sample comprised cultured CD8+ T cells from PBMCs, obtained from culture after CMV antigen stimulation. These receptors were collected from a human donor in good health (CMV status not recorded). Some clones in this sample may be carry-over from other donors' samples. CDR3s include the opening cysteine and the closing phenylalanine or tryptophan. D genes are given only for firm matches. Some rows have no size entry. The others give once, few or many, or a class for an expanded clone.

j_call clone_size v_call d_call cdr3_nt cdr3_aa
TRBJ2-3 few TRBV2 TRBD1 TGTGCCAGCAGTGGACAGGGTTGGGCGGAAGATACGCAGTATTTT CASSGQGWAEDTQYF
TRBJ1-2 . TRBV29-1 . TGCAGCGTTGAAGACCAGGGGATTGGCTACACCTTC CSVEDQGIGYTF
TRBJ2-3 many TRBV12-3/TRBV12-4 . TGTGCCAGCAGTGAGGACCCCACAGATACGCAGTATTTT CASSEDPTDTQYF
TRBJ1-6 . TRBV11-1 . TGTGCCAGCACCCTTGTGGACGGATATAATTCACCCCTCCACTTT CASTLVDGYNSPLHF
TRBJ2-2 . TRBV15 TRBD1 TGTGCCACCAGCCCTAGGACAGGGGGCGACACCGGGGAGCTGTTTTTT CATSPRTGGDTGELFF
TRBJ2-1 . TRBV27 . TGTGCCAGCTCCCTGAGGGGGATTAACAATGAGCAGTTCTTC CASSLRGINNEQFF
TRBJ2-1 . TRBV24-1 . TGTGCCACCAGTGATGTAGGGGGGGCCCCCTACAATGAGCAGTTCTTC CATSDVGGAPYNEQFF
TRBJ2-3 few TRBV12-3/TRBV12-4 . TGTGCCAGCGAGGGGGTGCCCACAGATACGCAGTATTTT CASEGVPTDTQYF
TRBJ2-1 few TRBV13 . TGTGCCAGCAGCTTAGGAGACAGCCGAGAGCAGTTCTTC CASSLGDSREQFF
TRBJ2-1 . TRBV12-3/TRBV12-4 TRBD1 TGTGCCAGCCCCCCGGAGGGACAGGCTCTCTACAATGAGCAGTTCTTC CASPPEGQALYNEQFF
TRBJ2-3 few TRBV11-1 TRBD2 TGTGCCAGCAGCTTATGGGCGACTAGCGGGGGAACAGATACGCAGTATTTT CASSLWATSGGTDTQYF
TRBJ2-3 few TRBV2 . TGTGCCAGCAGTGAGGTACCTCGGGGCACAGATACGCAGTATTTT CASSEVPRGTDTQYF
TRBJ1-4 few TRBV12-3/TRBV12-4 TRBD1 TGTGCCAGCAGTCTAAACCCCGGGGACAGAAGTGAAAAACTGTTTTTT CASSLNPGDRSEKLFF
TRBJ1-5 . TRBV27 TRBD1 TGTGCCAGCAGTCAGGGGGCCCAGACCCAGCCCCAGCATTTT CASSQGAQTQPQHF
TRBJ2-5 . TRBV4-1 TRBD1 TGCGCCAGCAGTCCTAGACAGGGAGAGACCCAGTACTTC CASSPRQGETQYF
TRBJ2-3 . TRBV11-2 . TGTGCCAGCAGCTCCCGGTCCGAGACAGCTACAGATACGCAGTATTTT CASSSRSETATDTQYF
TRBJ2-1 . TRBV27 TRBD2 TGTGCCAGCAGTTTCGGCGGGGGGGCAAGTGAGCAGTTCTTC CASSFGGGASEQFF
TRBJ1-3 few TRBV27 TRBD1 TGTGCCAGCAGTTTCAGGGGGCCTGGAAACACCATATATTTT CASSFRGPGNTIYF
TRBJ2-7 . TRBV12-3/TRBV12-4 . TGTGCCAGCAGTACCTCCGGGACCGCGAACGAGCAGTACTTC CASSTSGTANEQYF
TRBJ1-4 . TRBV28 TRBD1 TGTGCCAGCACCTCCTATTTACCGGGACAGCGGATTACTAATGAAAAACTGTTTTTT CASTSYLPGQRITNEKLFF
TRBJ1-1 . TRBV27 . TGTGCCAGCAAGGAAGCAGGGATGAACACTGAAGCTTTCTTT CASKEAGMNTEAFF
TRBJ1-3 . TRBV28 . TGTGCCAGCAGTTTAAGGATCTCTGGAAACACCATATATTTT CASSLRISGNTIYF
TRBJ2-7 many TRBV12-3/TRBV12-4 . TGTGCCAGCAGGCAGACTAACTCCTACGAGCAGTACTTC CASRQTNSYEQYF
TRBJ2-3 few TRBV7-6 TRBD2 TGTGCCAGCACGACTAGCGGGGGGGGACGCACAGATACGCAGTATTTT CASTTSGGGRTDTQYF